This note documents a single T cell receptor (beta chain) sequence. This entry is derived from a study of control samples from healthy donors and cancer patients. TCRdb's table, derived via immunoSEQ multiplex PCR, lists solely in-frame clones and lacks some. The sample shows 160,000 or so clones, around nine tenths of them seen only once. Sequenced sample: blood. This TCR was recovered from a woman between 25 and 40 years old in good health.

This chain's CDR3 is CASSMEQGFGETQYF. In DNA, the CDR3 is TGTGCCAGTAGTATGGAACAGGGGTTTGGAGAGACCCAGTACTTC. The V and J genes are TRBV19 and TRBJ2-5, with 7 bases that match TRBD1. V lost 3 bases, J lost 4 bases, and 8 bases stayed unmatched. Germline V gene data show CDR1 as LNHDA and CDR2 as SQIVND (reference sequence). The CDR3 contains 15 residues.